The source of this T cell receptor (beta chain) is a study of OX40 agonist ivuxolimab in advanced cancers. V trimming: 0 bases; J trimming: 9 bases; junction bases outside the gene matches: 4. This CDR3 comprises 14 residues. CDR1 and CDR2 (germline): SGDLS, YYNGEE. As to this clone: What it binds is unknown.

Notes on the study in general: On average, CD8+ T cells showed a greater number of expanded clones than CD4+.

The repertoire was sequenced with immunoSEQ multiplex PCR; TCRdb's copy has only in-frame clones and lacks some. The table shows 96,000 or so clones, with 84% occurring only once. This specimen consisted of CD4+ or CD8+ T cells sorted from blood, obtained in a trial of the OX40 agonist ivuxolimab. This sequence was found in an adult with an advanced solid tumor such as melanoma, head and neck, liver or kidney cancer. The chain employs TRBV9 and TRBJ2-1; 9 bases are shared with TRBD2. DNA of the CDR3: TGTGCCAGCAGCGTAGGAGGCGGGGGGGGTGAGCAGTTCTTC. Its protein product is CASSVGGGGGEQFF.